This entry lists 10 T cell receptor beta chains sequenced from one sample in a study of cytotoxic CD8 clonotypes in ibrutinib-treated CLL. This table comes from immunoSEQ multiplex PCR, and its TCRdb copy is limited to in-frame clones, with some not included. The profile shows about 97,000 clones, approximately 78% of them singletons. The specimen comprised PBMCs, sampled after 12 months of ibrutinib treatment. These receptors all stem from a human donor with chronic lymphocytic leukemia.

This chain joins TRBV5-5 and TRBJ2-5, with no clear D. The germline CDR1 and CDR2 sequences are SGHKS and YYEKEE (reference sequence). The CDR3 runs 14 residues. V was pared by 1 base and J by 1 base, with 8 bases between. The CDR3 sequence: CASSLQDAQETQYF. Written as DNA, the CDR3 is TGTGCCAGCAGCTTGCAAGATGCCCAAGAGACCCAGTACTTC.

This chain links TRBV5-4 with TRBJ2-2; 12 bases match TRBD2. Germline trimming cut 1 base from V and 3 bases from J; bases unmatched to any gene: 4. In germline, CDR1 is SGHNT, CDR2 YYREEE (reference sequence). There are 17 residues in the CDR3. DNA of the CDR3: TGTGCCAGCAGCTTGTTACTAGCGGGGGGCGACACCGGGGAGCTGTTTTTT. It translates to CASSLLLAGGDTGELFF. The whole variable domain, remainder taken from reference TRBV5-4 and TRBJ2-2, is ETGVTQSPTHLIKTRGQQVTLRCSSQSGHNTVSWYQQALGQGPQFIFQYYREEENGRGNFPPRFSGLQFPNYSSELNVNALELDDSALYLCASSLLLAGGDTGELFFGEGSRLTVL.

The chain has TRBV15 and TRBJ2-7; a weak D match, TRBD1 (6 bases). Trimming took 3 bases from V and 2 from J, leaving 11 bases between them. Germline V gives CDR1 LNHNV, CDR2 YYDKDF (reference sequence). This CDR3 is 14 amino acids long. CDR3 loop: CATSSLGTPYEQYF. CDR3 nucleotides: TGTGCCACCAGCAGTCTCGGGACACCCTACGAGCAGTACTTC. Based on the CDR3 plus reference TRBV15 and TRBJ2-7, the full variable domain is DAMVIQNPRYQVTQFGKPVTLSCSQTLNHNVMYWYQQKSSQAPKLLFHYYDKDFNNEADTPDNFQSRRPNTSFCFLDIRSPGLGDTAMYLCATSSLGTPYEQYFGPGTRLTVT.

The J gene is TRBJ2-5, the V gene TRBV7-6, with D possibly matching TRBD2 (5 bases). Trimming shortened V by 5 bases and J by 5 bases, and 9 bases separated the two germline ends. Germline CDR1 is SGHVS and CDR2 is FNYEAQ. This CDR3 has 12 amino acids. The CDR3 coding sequence is TGTGCCAGCAGCGGGAGTCCGGAGACCCAGTACTTC. It translates to CASSGSPETQYF.

V usage is TRBV5-1 and J usage is TRBJ2-3; no clear D. Trimming removed 5 bases from V and 2 bases from J, with 18 bases in between. Germline CDR1 is SGHRS and CDR2 is YFSETQ. CDR3 size: 16 residues. The CDR3 DNA follows: TGCGCCAGCAGAAGGAGCCCTGCCCGTTTCACAGATACGCAGTATTTT. Translation gives CASRRSPARFTDTQYF.

The rearrangement uses TRBV7-3 and TRBJ2-5; no definite D call. The CDR3 length is 15 residues. Germline V CDR1 and CDR2: SGHTA, FQGTGA. V lost 2 bases and J lost 4, with 14 bases in between. CDR3 region: CASSLSSLGPETQYF. In nucleotides, the CDR3 is TGTGCCAGCAGCTTATCCTCGTTAGGCCCAGAGACCCAGTACTTC.

The rearrangement links TRBV29-1 to TRBJ1-1, with 9 nucleotides matching TRBD1. This CDR3 contains 16 residues. Germline trimming cut 6 bases from V and 8 bases from J; bases unmatched to any gene: 19. The germline CDR1 and CDR2 sequences are SQVTM and ANQGSEA. The CDR3 region has the DNA TGCAGCGTCGACCAAGGTGTGACAGGGGGGGTTGAGGAAGCTTTCTTT. Translation: CSVDQGVTGGVEEAFF.

A few counts support this clone. This chain links TRBV18 with TRBJ1-1; tentative D call: TRBD1 (5 bases). Per the germline V gene, CDR1 is KGHSH and CDR2 is LQKENI. This CDR3 has 15 amino acids. V lost 2 bases and J lost 5, with 15 bases in between. CDR3 residues: CASSPSRGPGTEAFF. CDR3 DNA: TGTGCCAGCTCACCAAGTAGGGGCCCTGGGACTGAAGCTTTCTTT.

The rearrangement uses TRBV4-1 and TRBJ2-3, with D possibly matching TRBD1 (6 bases). V was shortened by 7 bases and J by 0 bases, with 20 bases between the two germline ends. From germline, CDR1 is MGHRA and CDR2 YSYEKL. CDR3 length: 17 amino acids. CDR3 nucleotides: TGCGCCAGCAAACCCAACAACAGGGCCACTAGCACAGATACGCAGTATTTT. It encodes CASKPNNRATSTDTQYF.

This sequence joins TRBV9 and TRBJ1-6; 7 nucleotides align to TRBD1. The CDR3 runs to 15 residues. V was pared by 0 bases and J by 7 bases, with 4 bases of the junction left unmatched. Germline assignment: CDR1 SGDLS and CDR2 YYNGEE. Here the CDR3 DNA reads TGTGCCAGCAGCGTAGGTTACAGGGGAAATTCACCCCTCCACTTT. This translates into CASSVGYRGNSPLHF.